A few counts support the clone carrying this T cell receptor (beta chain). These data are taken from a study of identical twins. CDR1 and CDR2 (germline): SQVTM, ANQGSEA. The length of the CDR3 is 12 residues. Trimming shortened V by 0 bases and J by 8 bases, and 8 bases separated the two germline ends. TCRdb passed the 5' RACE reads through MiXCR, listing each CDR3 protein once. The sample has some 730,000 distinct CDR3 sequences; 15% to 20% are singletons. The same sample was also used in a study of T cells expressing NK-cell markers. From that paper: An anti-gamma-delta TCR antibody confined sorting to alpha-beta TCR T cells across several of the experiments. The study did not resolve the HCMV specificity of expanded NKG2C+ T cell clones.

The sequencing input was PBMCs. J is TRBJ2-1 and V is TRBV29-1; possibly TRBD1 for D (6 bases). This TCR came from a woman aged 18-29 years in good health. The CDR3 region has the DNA TGCAGCGTTGAAGAAAGGACAGATGAGCAGTTCTTC. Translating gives CSVEERTDEQFF.